This TCR beta chain was obtained from a study of prognosis after radiotherapy for stage I lung cancer. Germline loops: CDR1 MNHNS, CDR2 SASEGT. The length of the CDR3 is 15 residues. Study-wide findings and caveats: Post-therapy Shannon entropy was lower in patients developing distant metastases following stereotactic body radiation therapy. Median unique TCR clones dropped from approximately 9,600 to 7,200 after stereotactic body radiation therapy.

There were no patients with prior chemotherapy, radiotherapy or other malignancies, and all were node-negative on CT and PET/CT. A volume of approximately 6.5 milliliters of peripheral blood was collected by draw at each of two time points. The study amplified the TCR beta CDR3 region from genomic DNA. This amplification was carried out by two rounds of multiplex PCR. Individual primers that were specific to each TRBV and TRBJ gene served in first-round PCR. TCRdb reprocessed the multiplex PCR reads with MiXCR, giving one entry per CDR3 protein. The table lists 20,000 to 30,000 distinct CDR3 sequences, approximately 40% of them singletons. By frequency in the sample, this clonotype is medium-sized. The antigen remains unidentified. The germline gene is not matched at one end of the junction; a read error may be the cause.

The chain combines TRBV6-1 with TRBJ2-7; 7 bases align to TRBD2. This sample comprised PBMCs, obtained before or after stereotactic body radiation therapy (not recorded which). The sequence was collected from a donor aged 50 or older with non-small cell lung cancer. In nucleotides, the CDR3 is TGTGCCAGCAGATTAAGCGGGATACCCTCCGACGAGCAGTACTTC. Translating it yields CASRLSGIPSDEQYF.